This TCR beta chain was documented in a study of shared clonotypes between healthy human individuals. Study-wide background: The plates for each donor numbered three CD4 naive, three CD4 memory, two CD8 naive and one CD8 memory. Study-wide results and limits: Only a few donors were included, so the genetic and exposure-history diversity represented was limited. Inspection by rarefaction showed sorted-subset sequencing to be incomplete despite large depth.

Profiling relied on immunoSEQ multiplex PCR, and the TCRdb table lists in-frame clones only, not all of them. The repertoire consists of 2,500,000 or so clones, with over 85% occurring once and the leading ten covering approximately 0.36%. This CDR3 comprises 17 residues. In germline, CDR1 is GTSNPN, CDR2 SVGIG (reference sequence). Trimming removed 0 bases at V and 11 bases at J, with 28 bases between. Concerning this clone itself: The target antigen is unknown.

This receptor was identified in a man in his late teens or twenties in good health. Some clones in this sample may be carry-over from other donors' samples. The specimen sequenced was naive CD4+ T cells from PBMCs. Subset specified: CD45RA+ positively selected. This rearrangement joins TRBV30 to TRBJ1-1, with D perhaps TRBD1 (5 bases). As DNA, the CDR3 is TGTGCCTGGAGTGTCCCCCCAAGAGGCAGGGTGTTCGTAGAGGCTTTCTTT. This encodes CAWSVPPRGRVFVEAFF.